These 2 T cell receptor beta chains share one sample of origin, sequenced in a study of T cells in Graves' hyperthyroidism and ophthalmopathy. Using RNA transcripts as the source, TCR beta CDR3 regions were amplified. HTBI primers were used for first-round RT-PCR of the TCR CDR3. From the multiplex PCR reads, TCRdb called clonotypes with MiXCR, one entry per CDR3 protein. The table has about 350,000 distinct CDR3 sequences, about a fifth seen once; the top ten hold approximately 4%. Material for sequencing was blood. These receptors were obtained from a woman younger than 30 with Graves' hyperthyroidism.

The chain has TRBV4-1 and TRBJ2-2; D remains unclear. The length of the CDR3 is 14 residues. V was clipped by 0 bases and J by 1 base, with 3 bases between them. Germline loops: CDR1 MGHRA, CDR2 YSYEKL. The DNA of the CDR3 is TGCGCCAGCAGCCAAGAAGGGAACACCGGGGAGCTGTTTTTT. This translates into CASSQEGNTGELFF.

This clonotype was counted between two and nine times. The chain has TRBV2 and TRBJ2-6, with D unclear. CDR3 size: 15 residues. The germline gives CDR1 SNHLY, CDR2 FYNNEI. V was pared by 6 bases and J by 0 bases, with 9 bases between. Written as DNA, the CDR3 is TGTGCCAGCAGCGACGGCTACTCTGGGGCCAACGTCCTGACTTTC. It is translated as CASSDGYSGANVLTF.